The source of this T cell receptor beta chain is a study of blood T cell repertoires in COVID-19. In the study overall: Sources were T cells, B-cell-depleted T cells, or PBMCs; the material itself was cDNA or gDNA.

Sequencing was performed with immunoSEQ multiplex PCR; in TCRdb, only in-frame clones are kept and a portion is missing. The sample consists of 270,000 or so clones, approximately 88% of them appearing once. Trimming took 3 bases from V and 2 from J; bases not matched to a gene: 6. The CDR3 has 15 residues. Per the germline V gene, CDR1 is GTSNPN and CDR2 is SVGIG (reference sequence). Only one count was recorded for this clone. The rearrangement links TRBV30 to TRBJ2-1; 8 bases match TRBD1. The origin of this receptor is a human donor with COVID-19, enrolled during active disease. The donor label of this sample is uncertain. Sequenced input: peripheral blood. CDR3 residues: CAWRGDRGPYNEQFF. The CDR3 nucleotides are TGTGCCTGGAGGGGAGACAGGGGCCCCTACAATGAGCAGTTCTTC.